The 14 T cell receptor beta chains below all came from one sample that was sequenced in a study of early T cells in non-severe SARS-CoV-2 infection (dated by TCRdb to the early 2020s). The library was prepared using 5' RACE. TCRdb shows the sequencer as NextSeq 500. The public reads were reanalyzed by TCRdb: fastp trimming at Q25, MiXCR alignment, in-frame beta chains only. Each CDR3 protein appears once, grouped with its most common genes and DNA. The sample table lists about 60,000 distinct CDR3 sequences, more than 13% of them with a count of one. 10% of the sample lies in the top ten. The sample here was whole blood, taken at baseline. These receptors were obtained from an adult who was a healthcare worker with PCR-confirmed SARS-CoV-2 infection or an uninfected control (not recorded which).

This clonotype occurred a few times. CDR3 in amino acids: CASSKGLYNEQFF. The CDR3 coding sequence is TGTGCCAGCAGCAAGGGACTTTACAATGAGCAGTTCTTC. The chain joins TRBV5-6 to TRBJ2-1; D may be TRBD2 (6 bases). V shed 4 bases and J shed 4 bases, with 9 bases lying between them. The CDR3 consists of 13 residues. Per the germline V gene, CDR1 is SGHDT and CDR2 is YYEEEE.

There are many counts of this clonotype. V is TRBV7-9 and J is TRBJ1-2; the match to TRBD1 covers 7 bases. The CDR3 is made up of 19 amino acids. Germline V gene sequence: CDR1 SEHNR, CDR2 FQNEAQ (reference sequence). Trimming removed 2 bases from V and 0 bases from J; junction bases left unmatched: 15. CDR3 nucleotide sequence: TGTGCCAGCAGCTTATTGAGCTGGGGTGGACAGGCAGCTAACTATGGCTACACCTTC. Translating gives CASSLLSWGGQAANYGYTF.

This clonotype has just a few counts. This chain links TRBV12-5 with TRBJ2-7; 10 nucleotides agree with TRBD1. The CDR3 is made up of 13 amino acids. Trimming removed 2 bases from V and 6 bases from J; junction bases left unmatched: 1. The germline V gene has CDR1 LGHNT and CDR2 FRNRAP. The CDR3 bases are TGTGCTAGTGGTTTGTGGACAGGGGGCGAGCAGTACTTC. Translating it yields CASGLWTGGEQYF.

This sequence joins TRBV30 and TRBJ2-5; the match to TRBD2 covers 9 bases. In germline, CDR1 is GTSNPN, CDR2 SVGIG (reference sequence). There are 15 residues in the CDR3. J was trimmed by 1 base and V by 5 bases; bases with no gene match: 8. The CDR3 DNA follows: TGTGCCTGGGGGTCCCTAGCGGGAAGCCAAGAGACCCAGTACTTC. It yields the protein CAWGSLAGSQETQYF.

This sequence joins TRBV18 and TRBJ2-2, with TRBD2 identical over 8 bases. Trimming cost V 3 bases and J 0 bases; bases outside gene matches: 6. CDR1 is KGHSH and CDR2 is LQKENI in the germline V gene. This CDR3 comprises 17 residues. CDR3 region: CASSPTELAANTGELFF. The DNA of the CDR3 is TGTGCCAGCTCACCGACAGAACTAGCGGCGAACACCGGGGAGCTGTTTTTT.

This sequence joins TRBV12-3 or TRBV12-4 and TRBJ1-5, with a tentative D call TRBD1 (5 bases). The length of the CDR3 is 13 residues. The V end was cut by 5 bases, the J end by 9 bases, with 14 bases between. CDR3 in amino acids: CASSPQGGGPQHF. For the CDR3, the DNA is TGTGCCAGCAGTCCGCAGGGAGGCGGGCCCCAGCATTTT.

This clonotype came up many times. The gene calls are TRBV18 and TRBJ2-7; D possibly corresponds to TRBD1 (7 bases). Trimming removed 3 bases at V and 0 bases at J, with 15 bases between. CDR1 and CDR2 (germline): KGHSH, LQKENI. The CDR3 has 16 amino acids. In DNA form, the CDR3 reads TGTGCCAGCTCACCCGGAGGGGGCGCTTACTCCTACGAGCAGTACTTC. Its protein product is CASSPGGGAYSYEQYF.

This clonotype was detected a few times. V gene TRBV29-1 combines with J gene TRBJ1-4; D remains ambiguous. This CDR3 contains 11 residues. Germline V lookup: CDR1 SQVTM, CDR2 ANQGSEA. This chain's CDR3 is CSGRVFEKLFF. The CDR3, as DNA: TGCAGTGGACGGGTTTTCGAAAAACTGTTTTTT.

The chain recombines TRBV9 with TRBJ1-1; D not resolved. V was shortened by 3 bases and J by 2 bases, with 14 bases between the two germline ends. CDR3 length equals 15 residues. Germline loops: CDR1 SGDLS, CDR2 YYNGEE. The CDR3 spells CASSAPLGVNTEAFF. As DNA, the CDR3 is TGTGCCAGCAGCGCCCCCCTGGGCGTAAACACTGAAGCTTTCTTT.

The rearrangement uses TRBV27 and TRBJ1-2; 7 nucleotides agree with TRBD1. This CDR3 region has 12 residues. CDR1 is MNHEY and CDR2 is SMNVEV in the germline V gene (reference sequence). With 10 bases clipped from V and 3 bases from J, the junction kept 5 bases outside the gene matches. The CDR3 DNA is TGTGCCACCGGACAGGCGTACTATGGCTACACCTTC. Amino acid sequence: CATGQAYYGYTF.

Ten or more counts support this clonotype. V gene TRBV7-9 combines with J gene TRBJ2-3; the D is unclear. Deletions cut 4 bases from V and 1 base from J, with 6 bases between. The CDR3 is 13 residues long. The V gene's germline CDR1 is SEHNR and CDR2 FQNEAQ (reference sequence). The CDR3 DNA follows: TGTGCCAGCAGCTACGCGGGCACAGATACGCAGTATTTT. Translated: CASSYAGTDTQYF.

This clonotype was seen ten or more times. The V gene is TRBV6-4, the J gene TRBJ2-1; 11 bases are a match to TRBD2. V dropped 0 bases and J dropped 6; count of bases not matched to a gene: 1. Germline V gene lookup returns CDR1 MRHNA and CDR2 SNTAGT. CDR3 size: 15 residues. CDR3 region: CASSDSSGGANEQFF. The CDR3 coding sequence is TGTGCCAGCAGTGACTCTAGCGGGGGGGCCAATGAGCAGTTCTTC.

This clonotype was found a few times. The chain joins TRBV20-1 to TRBJ2-2, with 7 nucleotides matching TRBD2. The CDR3 runs 14 residues. With 3 bases clipped from V and 3 bases from J, the junction kept 4 bases outside the gene matches. Germline CDR1 is DFQATT and CDR2 is SNEGSKA (reference sequence). In DNA form, the CDR3 reads TGCAGTGCTAGGAGAAGCGGGGACACCGGGGAGCTGTTTTTT. It codes for CSARRSGDTGELFF.

In this sample, this clonotype turned up a few times. The V gene is TRBV5-6, the J gene TRBJ1-6, with D possibly being TRBD1 (6 bases). Trimming shortened V by 5 bases and J by 5 bases, and 8 bases separated the two germline ends. In germline, CDR1 is SGHDT, CDR2 YYEEEE. The CDR3 length is 13 residues. The CDR3 protein is CASRGANNSPLHF. For the CDR3, the DNA is TGTGCCAGCAGGGGGGCGAATAATTCACCCCTCCACTTT. Supplemented by reference TRBV5-6 and TRBJ1-6, the full variable domain reads DAGVTQSPTHLIKTRGQQVTLRCSPKSGHDTVSWYQQALGQGPQFIFQYYEEEERQRGNFPDRFSGHQFPNYSSELNVNALLLGDSALYLCASRGANNSPLHFGNGTRLTVT.